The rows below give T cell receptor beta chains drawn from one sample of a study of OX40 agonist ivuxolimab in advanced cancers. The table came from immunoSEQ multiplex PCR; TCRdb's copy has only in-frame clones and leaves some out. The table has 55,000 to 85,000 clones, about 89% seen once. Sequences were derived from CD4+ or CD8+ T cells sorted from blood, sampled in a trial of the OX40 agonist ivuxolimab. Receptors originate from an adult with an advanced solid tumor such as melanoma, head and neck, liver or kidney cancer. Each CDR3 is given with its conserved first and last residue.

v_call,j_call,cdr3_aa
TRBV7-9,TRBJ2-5,CASSPSSGSPQETQYF
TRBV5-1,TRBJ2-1,CASSLSPGLVSNEQFF
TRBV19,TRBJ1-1,CASRPVGGVTEAFF
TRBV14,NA,CASSQAREGVYEQYF
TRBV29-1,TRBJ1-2,CSVDRGNYGYTF
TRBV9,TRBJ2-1,CASSVDGGSYNEQFF
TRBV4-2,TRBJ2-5,CASSQERFQETQYF
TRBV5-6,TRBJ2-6,CASSLGLWGSGANVLTF
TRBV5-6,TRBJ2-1,CASSSLAGTSYNEQFF
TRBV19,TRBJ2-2,CASISDFRSTGELFF
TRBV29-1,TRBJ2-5,CSVDQGQGGTPGTQYF
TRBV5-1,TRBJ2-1,CASSLVSSGYNEQFF
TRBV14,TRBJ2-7,CASSQDRRGLAGAYEQYF
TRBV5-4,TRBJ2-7,CASSLDYTEQYF
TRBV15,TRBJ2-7,CATSRDRAGGYEQYF
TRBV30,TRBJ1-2,CASMEGNYGYTF
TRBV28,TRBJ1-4,CASSLIRYPTNEKLFF
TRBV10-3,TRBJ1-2,CASGGVANYGYTF
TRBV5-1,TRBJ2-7,CASSLEGAYFYEQYF
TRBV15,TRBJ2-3,CATSIRTDTQYF
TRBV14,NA,CASSQDLASEQYF
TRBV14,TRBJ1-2,CASSPGQTNYGYTF
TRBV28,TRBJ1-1,CASSLLGVNTEAFF
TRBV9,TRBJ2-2,CASSVVGSGATGELFF
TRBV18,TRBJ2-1,CASSRKEGNEQFF
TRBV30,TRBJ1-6,CAWTTGLLNSPLHF
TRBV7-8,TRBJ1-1,CASAPGKGAGTEAFF
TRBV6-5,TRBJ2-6,CASSYSYGANVLTF
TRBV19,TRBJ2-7,CASSFVTGVGEQYF
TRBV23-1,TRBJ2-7,CASSQGGVRAWREDEQYF
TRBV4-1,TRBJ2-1,CASSQGTREYSYNEQFF
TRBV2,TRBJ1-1,CASSVGGLTTEAFF
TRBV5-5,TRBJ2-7,CASSPRDGTSYEQYF
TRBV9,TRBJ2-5,CASPFQETQYF
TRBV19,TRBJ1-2,CASSILPTNYGYTF
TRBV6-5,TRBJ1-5,CASSDEGYNQPQHF
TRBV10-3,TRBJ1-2,CAISRGQGGYGYTF
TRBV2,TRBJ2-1,CASNPQREIRQFF